This TCR beta chain was retrieved from a study of T cells in women clearing cervical HPV infection listed by TCRdb under 2018. A note on the overall study: The cases were 20 to 30 women with histologically confirmed HPV16-related CIN3 or worse, and 2 of those women had invasive cancers. Five blinded duplicates per group were added as quality controls, giving around 60 samples: 50 or so participants and roughly ten replicates. Blood from cases was collected at the visit where the lesion was first found, while blood from controls was collected once the infection could no longer be detected. Cases were matched to controls by age within five years and by the year the sample was collected. In the parent cohort, 9,000 to 11,000 women aged 18 or older were enrolled in Guanacaste, Costa Rica, during about 1992 to 1994 and were followed for six to seven years. The exploratory proof-of-principle case-control study was nested within the Guanacaste HPV Natural History Study in Costa Rica and compared TCR repertoires across cervical HPV16 outcomes. Median age was approximately 36 years in cases versus 38 in controls, and baseline characteristics did not differ significantly. Since only a few of the women had HLA typing available, the possibility that HLA type was acting as a confounder could not be ruled out. The controls were 25 or so women whose single incident HPV16 infection cleared within 12 months with no development of precancer or cancer. Among cases, blood sampling came a median of approximately 150 days after lesion detection, with an interquartile range of roughly 90 to 230 days.

The immunoSEQ assay used multiplex PCR to amplify TCR beta CDR3 regions from an average of around 1.2 ug of genomic DNA per sample. The assay corrected primer bias using a complete synthetic TCR repertoire to establish an amplification baseline. Amplicons were sequenced on the Illumina platform. In the source study's methods: Error correction of the sequences involved clustering with frequency ratios plus a modified nearest-neighbor algorithm, after which the sequences were analyzed in the immunoSEQ Analyzer using IMGT gene definitions. At each rarefaction depth, TCR richness and evenness were averaged over 20 rarefaction repeats, and samples with fewer sequences than the depth were excluded. Wilcoxon rank sum tests with FDR correction were used to compare relative abundances of V, D and J genes between the groups. An intraclass correlation of about 96% for TCR richness and an average of roughly 80% across 66 gene segments were obtained from the blinded duplicates. Entries here come from immuneACCESS through TCRdb and include only in-frame sequences with V and J called. Some clones fail to appear in such tables; in the studies checked, an unresolved V gene covers under half of the shortfall, and the cause of the remainder is unknown. That table gives V, J and clone size, and the DNA gave D and trimming. The table held for this sample gives 30,000 to 40,000 clones. Of the sample, more than 1.3% is held by the ten largest clones.

Every participant had a single incident cervical HPV16 infection, and prevalent HPV16 infections were excluded. Cervical HPV DNA was detected with MY09/MY11 PCR, and genotyping was done with dot-blot hybridization. Approximately 15 mL of heparinized blood was centrifuged, after which the buffy coat was aliquoted, frozen at -30 degrees C, and then stored at -80 degrees C. QIAGEN kits were used to extract genomic DNA from buffy coat specimens. The CDR1 and CDR2 encoded by the germline V gene are SGHTA and FQGNSA. Trimming costs V 8 bases and J 3 bases, and their ends lie 7 bases apart. Taken from cysteine to phenylalanine, the CDR3 has 11 residues. Part of the CDR3 DNA is given, 24 bases translated from base 1. On this clone itself: Its recognized antigen is unknown. The CDR3 end lies 3 residues beyond the end of the read and is filled in from the germline J gene.

Overall study outcomes, separate from this receptor: Lower TRBV6-7 relative abundance was observed in cases than in controls (approximately 0.1% versus 0.16%; Bonferroni P = 0.0008). Because of the cross-sectional design, the study could not determine whether the associations came before infection or resulted from infection, and neither effector/memory subsets nor HPV-specific T cells were isolated. Random forest classifiers that combined richness and V gene abundances separated cases from controls with an estimated AUC of around 0.83. Because the number of T cells per sample was unknown, the richness differences could reflect varying T-cell content rather than repertoire biology. CIN3+ cases had significantly higher TCR repertoire richness than controls across sequencing depths, but evenness did not differ between the groups.

The specimen sequenced was blood buffy coat. The sequence is built from TRBV7-2 and TRBJ1-1, with an unclear D gene assignment. This TCR was sampled from a woman between 18 and 69 years old with a cervical HPV16 infection that either progressed to CIN3+ or cleared (not recorded which). The CDR3 DNA, read in part, is TGTGCCAGCGGCGGGTACACTGAA. Its protein product is CASGGYTE. The whole CDR3 protein reads CASGGYTEAFF.